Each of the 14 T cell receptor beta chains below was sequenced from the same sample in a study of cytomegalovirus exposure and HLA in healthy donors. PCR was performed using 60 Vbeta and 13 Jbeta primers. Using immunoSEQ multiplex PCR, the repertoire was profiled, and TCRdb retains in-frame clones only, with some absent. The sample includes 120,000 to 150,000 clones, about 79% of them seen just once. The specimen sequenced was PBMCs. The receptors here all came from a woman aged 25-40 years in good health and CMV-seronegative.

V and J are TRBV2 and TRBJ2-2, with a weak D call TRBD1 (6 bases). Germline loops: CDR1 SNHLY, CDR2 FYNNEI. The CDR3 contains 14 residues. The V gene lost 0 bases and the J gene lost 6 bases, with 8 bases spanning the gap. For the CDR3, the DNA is TGTGCCAGCAGTGAAGCAGGGGGTGCCGGGGAGCTGTTTTTT. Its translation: CASSEAGGAGELFF.

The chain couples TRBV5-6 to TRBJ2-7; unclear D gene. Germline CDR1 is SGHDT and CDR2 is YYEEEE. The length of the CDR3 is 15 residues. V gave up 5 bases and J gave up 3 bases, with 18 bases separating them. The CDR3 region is CASSTAADPFYEQYF. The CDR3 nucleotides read TGTGCCAGCAGTACAGCAGCTGATCCCTTCTACGAGCAGTACTTC.

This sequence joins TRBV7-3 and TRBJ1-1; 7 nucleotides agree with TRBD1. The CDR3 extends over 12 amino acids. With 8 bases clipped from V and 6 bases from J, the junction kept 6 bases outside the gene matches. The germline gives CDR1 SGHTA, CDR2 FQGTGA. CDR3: CASRTGDAEAFF. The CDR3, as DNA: TGTGCCAGCCGAACAGGGGACGCTGAAGCTTTCTTT.

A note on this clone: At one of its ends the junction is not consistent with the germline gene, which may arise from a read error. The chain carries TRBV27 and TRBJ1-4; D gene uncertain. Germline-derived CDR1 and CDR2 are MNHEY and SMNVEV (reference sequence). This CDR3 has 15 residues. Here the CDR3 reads CASSYSSLSKEKLFF. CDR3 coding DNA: TGTGCCAGCAGTTACTCTAGCCTCTCTAAAGAAAAACTGTTTTTT.

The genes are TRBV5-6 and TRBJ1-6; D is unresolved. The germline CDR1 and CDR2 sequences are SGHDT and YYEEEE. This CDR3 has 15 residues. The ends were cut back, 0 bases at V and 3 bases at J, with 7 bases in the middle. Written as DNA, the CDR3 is TGTGCCAGCAGCTTGGGGGCAGTCTATAATTCACCCCTCCACTTT. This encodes CASSLGAVYNSPLHF. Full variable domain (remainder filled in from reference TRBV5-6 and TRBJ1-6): DAGVTQSPTHLIKTRGQQVTLRCSPKSGHDTVSWYQQALGQGPQFIFQYYEEEERQRGNFPDRFSGHQFPNYSSELNVNALLLGDSALYLCASSLGAVYNSPLHFGNGTRLTVT.

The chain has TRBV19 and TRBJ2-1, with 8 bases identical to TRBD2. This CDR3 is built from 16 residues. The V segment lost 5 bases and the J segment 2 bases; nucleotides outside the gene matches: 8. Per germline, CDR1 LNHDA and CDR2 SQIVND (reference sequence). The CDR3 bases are TGTGCCAGTAGTTTCCTTAGCGGGGTTACCTACAATGAGCAGTTCTTC. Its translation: CASSFLSGVTYNEQFF. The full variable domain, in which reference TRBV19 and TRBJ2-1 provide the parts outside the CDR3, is DGGITQSPKYLFRKEGQNVTLSCEQNLNHDAMYWYRQDPGQGLRLIYYSQIVNDFQKGDIAEGYSVSREKKESFPLTVTSAQKNPTAFYLCASSFLSGVTYNEQFFGPGTRLTVL.

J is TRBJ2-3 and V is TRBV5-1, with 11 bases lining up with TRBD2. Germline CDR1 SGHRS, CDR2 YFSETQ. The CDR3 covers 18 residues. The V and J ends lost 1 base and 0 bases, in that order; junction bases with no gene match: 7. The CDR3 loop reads CASSLRTTSGVSTDTQYF. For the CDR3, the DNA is TGCGCCAGCAGCTTGCGAACGACTAGCGGGGTTAGCACAGATACGCAGTATTTT.

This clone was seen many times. DNA for the CDR3: TGTGCCAGCAGTGGATACAAAACGCGGCGGACTAATGAAAAACTGTTTTTT. It codes for CASSGYKTRRTNEKLFF. This rearrangement joins TRBV6-1 to TRBJ1-4; D is undetermined. The germline V gene has CDR1 MNHNS and CDR2 SASEGT. This CDR3 comprises 17 residues. V was cut by 4 bases and J by 2 bases, with 17 bases left in between.

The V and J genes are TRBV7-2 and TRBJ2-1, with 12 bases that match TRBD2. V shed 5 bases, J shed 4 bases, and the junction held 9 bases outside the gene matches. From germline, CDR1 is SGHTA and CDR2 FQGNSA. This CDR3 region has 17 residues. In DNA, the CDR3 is TGTGCCAGCAGCCCCCGGGGGACTAGCGGGCTTTACAATGAGCAGTTCTTC. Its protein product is CASSPRGTSGLYNEQFF.

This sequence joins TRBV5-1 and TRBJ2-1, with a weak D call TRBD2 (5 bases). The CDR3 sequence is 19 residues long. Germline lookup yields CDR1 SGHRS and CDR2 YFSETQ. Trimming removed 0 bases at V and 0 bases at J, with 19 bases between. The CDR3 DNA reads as TGCGCCAGCAGCTTGGGGGGAGCGGCAGACGAAGACTCCTACAATGAGCAGTTCTTC. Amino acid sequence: CASSLGGAADEDSYNEQFF.

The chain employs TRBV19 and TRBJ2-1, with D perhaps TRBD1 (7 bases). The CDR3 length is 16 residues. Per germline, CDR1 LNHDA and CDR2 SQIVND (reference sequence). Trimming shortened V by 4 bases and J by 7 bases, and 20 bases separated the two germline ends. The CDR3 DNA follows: TGTGCCAGTAGTAAACCTACCGGAGGGGGCGGGAATGAGCAGTTCTTC. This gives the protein CASSKPTGGGGNEQFF.

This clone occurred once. In DNA form, the CDR3 reads TGTGCCAGCAGTTACCAGGGGACTAGCCCCGCAGATACGCAGTATTTT. Its protein product is CASSYQGTSPADTQYF. The gene calls are TRBV6-5 and TRBJ2-3, with 9 bases matching TRBD2. CDR1 is MNHEY and CDR2 is SVGAGI in the germline V gene. This CDR3 has 16 amino acids. The junction had 7 bases not matched to a gene; V was cut back by 2 bases and J by 4 bases.

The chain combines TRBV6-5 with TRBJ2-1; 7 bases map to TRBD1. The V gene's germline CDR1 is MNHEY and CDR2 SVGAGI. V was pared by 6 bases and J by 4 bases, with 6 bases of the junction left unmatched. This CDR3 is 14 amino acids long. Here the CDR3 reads CASRPGTVYNEQFF. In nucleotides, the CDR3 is TGTGCCAGCAGGCCCGGGACAGTATACAATGAGCAGTTCTTC.

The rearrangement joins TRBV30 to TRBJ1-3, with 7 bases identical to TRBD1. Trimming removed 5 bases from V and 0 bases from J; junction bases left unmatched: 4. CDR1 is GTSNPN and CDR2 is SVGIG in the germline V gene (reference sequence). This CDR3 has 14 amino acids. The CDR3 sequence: CAWAGGNSGNTIYF. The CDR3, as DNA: TGTGCCTGGGCAGGGGGGAACTCTGGAAACACCATATATTTT. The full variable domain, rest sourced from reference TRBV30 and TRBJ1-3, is SQTIHQWPATLVQPVGSPLSLECTVEGTSNPNLYWYRQAAGRGLQLLFYSVGIGQISSEVPQNLSASRPQDRQFILSSKKLLLSDSGFYLCAWAGGNSGNTIYFGEGSWLTVV.